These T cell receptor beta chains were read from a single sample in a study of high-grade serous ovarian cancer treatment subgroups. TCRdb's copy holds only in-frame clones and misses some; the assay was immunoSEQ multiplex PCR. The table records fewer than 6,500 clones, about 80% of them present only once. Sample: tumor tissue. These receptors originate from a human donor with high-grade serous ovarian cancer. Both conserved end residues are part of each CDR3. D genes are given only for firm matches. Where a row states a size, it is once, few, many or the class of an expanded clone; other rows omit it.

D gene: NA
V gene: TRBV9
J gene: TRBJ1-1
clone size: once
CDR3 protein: CASSPQLRGGTEAFF
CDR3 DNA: TGTGCCAGCAGCCCCCAATTAAGGGGAGGCACTGAAGCTTTCTTT

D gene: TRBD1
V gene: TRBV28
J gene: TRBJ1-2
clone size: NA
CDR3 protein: CASSSRGRAVHYGYTF
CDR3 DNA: TGTGCCAGCAGTTCCAGGGGGAGGGCTGTTCACTATGGCTACACCTTC

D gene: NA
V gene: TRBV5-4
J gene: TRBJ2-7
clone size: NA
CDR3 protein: CASSSSGTSLEQYF
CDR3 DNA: TGTGCCAGCAGCTCTTCCGGGACTTCCCTTGAGCAGTACTTC

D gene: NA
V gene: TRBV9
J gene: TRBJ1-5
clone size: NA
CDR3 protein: CASSVATGGPQHF
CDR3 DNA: TGTGCCAGCAGCGTAGCTACGGGGGGGCCCCAGCATTTT

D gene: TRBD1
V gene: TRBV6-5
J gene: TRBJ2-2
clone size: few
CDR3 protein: CASSYSRGGSGGELFF
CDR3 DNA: TGTGCCAGCAGTTATTCGCGAGGGGGCTCTGGCGGGGAGCTGTTTTTT

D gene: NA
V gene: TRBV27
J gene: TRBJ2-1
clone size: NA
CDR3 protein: CASKSGLYNEQFF
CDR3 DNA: TGTGCCAGCAAGTCAGGACTTTACAATGAGCAGTTCTTC

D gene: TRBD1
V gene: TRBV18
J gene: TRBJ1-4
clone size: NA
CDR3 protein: CASSPPGQGKEEKLFF
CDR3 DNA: TGTGCCAGCTCACCCCCGGGACAGGGAAAAGAGGAAAAACTGTTTTTT

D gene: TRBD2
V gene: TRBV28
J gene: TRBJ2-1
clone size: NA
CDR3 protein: CASSLPGLPSNEQFF
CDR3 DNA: TGTGCCAGCAGTTTACCGGGACTACCTTCCAATGAGCAGTTCTTC

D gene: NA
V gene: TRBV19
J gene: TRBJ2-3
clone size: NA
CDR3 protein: CASSIYTETDTQYF
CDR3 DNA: TGTGCCAGTAGTATATATACAGAGACAGATACGCAGTATTTT

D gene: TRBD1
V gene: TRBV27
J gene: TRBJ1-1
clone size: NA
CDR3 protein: CASSRTGAFEAFF
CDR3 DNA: TGTGCCAGCAGCCGGACAGGAGCCTTTGAAGCTTTCTTT

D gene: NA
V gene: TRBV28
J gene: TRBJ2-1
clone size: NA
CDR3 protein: CASSLPSSPPGEQFF
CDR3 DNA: TGTGCCAGCAGTTTACCCTCCTCTCCCCCGGGTGAGCAGTTCTTC

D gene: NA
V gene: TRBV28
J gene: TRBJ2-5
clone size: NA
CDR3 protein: CASSSPGRPTETQYF
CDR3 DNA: TGTGCCAGCAGTTCCCCGGGACGCCCGACAGAGACCCAGTACTTC

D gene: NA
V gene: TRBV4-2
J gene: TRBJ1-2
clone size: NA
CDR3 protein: CASSQKDRDPLYGYTF
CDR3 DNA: TGTGCCAGCAGCCAAAAGGACCGGGACCCTCTATACGGCTACACCTTC

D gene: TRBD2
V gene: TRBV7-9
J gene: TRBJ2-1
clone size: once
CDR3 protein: CASSRRTSGNEQFF
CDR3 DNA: TGTGCCAGCAGCCGTCGGACTAGCGGCAATGAGCAGTTCTTC

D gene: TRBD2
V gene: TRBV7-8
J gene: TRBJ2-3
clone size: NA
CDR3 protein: CASSSGTSGPTDTQYF
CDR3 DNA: TGTGCCAGCAGCTCCGGGACTAGCGGCCCCACAGATACGCAGTATTTT

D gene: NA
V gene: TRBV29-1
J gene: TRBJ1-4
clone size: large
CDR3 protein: CSVQRGGGTNEKLFF
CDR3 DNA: TGCAGCGTTCAAAGGGGGGGAGGCACTAATGAAAAACTGTTTTTT

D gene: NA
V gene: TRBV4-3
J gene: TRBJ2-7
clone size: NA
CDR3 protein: CASSQEQTDYEQYF
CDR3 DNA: TGCGCCAGCAGCCAAGAACAGACGGACTACGAGCAGTACTTC

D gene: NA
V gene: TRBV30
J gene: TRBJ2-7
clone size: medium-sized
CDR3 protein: CAWSGYAGTFSYEQYF
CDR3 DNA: TGTGCCTGGAGTGGGTACGCAGGGACTTTCTCCTACGAGCAGTACTTC

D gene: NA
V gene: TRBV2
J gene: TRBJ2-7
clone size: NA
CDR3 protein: CASSENRDSYEQYF
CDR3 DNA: TGTGCCAGCAGTGAGAACAGGGACTCCTACGAGCAGTACTTC

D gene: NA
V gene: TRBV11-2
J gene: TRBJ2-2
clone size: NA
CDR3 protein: CASSLDRANTGELFF
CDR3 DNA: TGTGCCAGCAGCTTAGACAGGGCAAACACCGGGGAGCTGTTTTTT

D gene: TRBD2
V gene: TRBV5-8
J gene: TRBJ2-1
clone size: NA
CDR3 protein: CASEWRGNNEQFF
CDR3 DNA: TGTGCCAGCGAATGGCGGGGGAACAATGAGCAGTTCTTC

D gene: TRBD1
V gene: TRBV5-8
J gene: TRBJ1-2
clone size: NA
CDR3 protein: CASSIAGQGFIYGYTF
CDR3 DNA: TGTGCCAGCAGCATTGCCGGACAGGGGTTCATCTATGGCTACACCTTC

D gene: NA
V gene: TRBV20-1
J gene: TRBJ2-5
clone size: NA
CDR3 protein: CSAGRETQYF
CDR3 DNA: TGCAGTGCCGGGAGAGAGACCCAGTACTTC

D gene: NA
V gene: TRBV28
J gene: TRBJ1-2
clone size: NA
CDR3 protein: CATHLGQGGFGYTF
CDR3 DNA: TGTGCCACCCACCTCGGGCAGGGAGGTTTTGGCTACACCTTC